This T cell receptor beta chain was sequenced during a study of beta chain features in type 1 diabetes. Overall study context: Regarding age, gender and cell yields, patients proved similar to healthy donors. Cells sorted and examined across all samples totaled approximately 100 million.

Every bit of the isolated RNA underwent reverse transcription, so sequencing read expressed TCRB transcripts. Assay used: immunoSEQ multiplex PCR; TCRdb lists only in-frame clones, some missing. The sample gives about 290,000 clones, about 8.5% of which show up once; 1% is in the top ten. This clone was detected a few times. The antigen remains unidentified. General observations from the study: All four CD4+ subsets of Type 1 diabetes patients contained TCRB CDR3s that were moderately but significantly shorter.

This CDR3 has 13 residues. V gave up 5 bases and J gave up 6 bases; unmatched junction bases: 4. Per the germline V gene, CDR1 is MNHNY and CDR2 is SVGAGI (reference sequence). The chain carries TRBV6-6 and TRBJ2-7; 10 bases are shared with TRBD2. Sequencing was performed on central memory CD4+ T cells from blood. The origin of this receptor is a woman in her late teens or twenties in good health. CDR3 sequence reads: CASSEREGGEQYF. In DNA, the CDR3 is TGTGCCAGCAGTGAGCGGGAGGGTGGCGAGCAGTACTTC.